Only a few counts were recorded for the clone carrying this TCR beta chain. The data are from a study of shared T cell receptors in the human thymus. Here immunoSEQ multiplex PCR was the method, and the copy in TCRdb shows in-frame clones only, minus some. This table holds 600,000 to 900,000 clones, roughly 88% found once. The CDR3 length is 17 residues. V shed 1 base and J shed 5 bases, with 20 bases lying between them. Per germline, CDR1 SGDLS and CDR2 YYNGEE. This sample also appeared in a second study, on human thymus T cells.

The clonotype originates from a girl under three years old with a congenital heart defect. The sample taken for sequencing was thymocytes. The genes are TRBV9 and TRBJ2-3; D is possibly TRBD2 (6 bases). CDR3 loop: CASSVLMGNGSGDTQYF. Here the CDR3 DNA reads TGTGCCAGCAGCGTATTAATGGGGAACGGGAGCGGAGATACGCAGTATTTT.